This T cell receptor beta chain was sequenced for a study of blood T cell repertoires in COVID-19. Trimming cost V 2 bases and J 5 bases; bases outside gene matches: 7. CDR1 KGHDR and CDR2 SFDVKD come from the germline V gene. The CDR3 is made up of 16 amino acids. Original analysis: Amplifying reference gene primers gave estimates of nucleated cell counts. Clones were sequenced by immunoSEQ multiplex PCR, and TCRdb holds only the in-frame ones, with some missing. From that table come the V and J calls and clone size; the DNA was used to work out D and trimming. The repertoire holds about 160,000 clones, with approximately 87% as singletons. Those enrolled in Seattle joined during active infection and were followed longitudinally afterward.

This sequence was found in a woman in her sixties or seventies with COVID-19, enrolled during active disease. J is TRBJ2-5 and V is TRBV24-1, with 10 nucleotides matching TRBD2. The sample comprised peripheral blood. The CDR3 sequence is CATSDCSGGAWETQYF. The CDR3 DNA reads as TGTGCCACCAGTGATTGCAGCGGGGGGGCCTGGGAGACCCAGTACTTC.